The 22 T cell receptor beta chains in this list originate from one sample, sequenced in a study of blood T cell repertoires in COVID-19. Profiling relied on immunoSEQ multiplex PCR, and the TCRdb table lists in-frame clones only, not all of them. The top ten clones hold less than 15% of a sample with about 33,000 clones, roughly 84% of them seen once. The sequencing input was peripheral blood. The receptors were sampled from a human donor in a cohort sampled during active COVID-19.

This chain connects TRBV4-1 to TRBJ1-5, with D uncertain. This CDR3 contains 16 residues. The germline V gene has CDR1 MGHRA and CDR2 YSYEKL. V was clipped by 0 bases and J by 0 bases, with 9 bases between them. The CDR3 sequence is CASSQEGAYSNQPQHF. DNA for the CDR3: TGCGCCAGCAGCCAAGAAGGAGCATATAGCAATCAGCCCCAGCATTTT.

The rearrangement uses TRBV7-2 and TRBJ2-7; D call uncertain. Trimming took 3 bases from V and 5 from J, leaving 5 bases between them. The CDR3 is 11 amino acids. Germline loops: CDR1 SGHTA, CDR2 FQGNSA. The CDR3 bases are TGTGCCAGCAGCTTTTTCGACGAGCAGTACTTC. This gives the protein CASSFFDEQYF.

The rearrangement uses TRBV7-2 and TRBJ1-4, with D perhaps TRBD1 (6 bases). The CDR3 spans 14 residues. V lost 3 bases to trimming and J lost 5 bases, with 10 bases between them. Looked up from germline, CDR1 is SGHTA and CDR2 is FQGNSA. CDR3 sequence reads: CASSFDTGNEKLFF. The CDR3 region has the DNA TGTGCCAGCAGCTTCGATACAGGGAATGAAAAACTGTTTTTT.

V usage is TRBV6-2 or TRBV6-3 and J usage is TRBJ1-2; D is ambiguous. The V and J ends lost 5 bases and 2 bases respectively, with 9 bases between them. The V gene's germline CDR1 is MNHEY and CDR2 SVGEGT. The CDR3 runs 13 residues. CDR3 sequence: CASSDLGNYGYTF. The CDR3 DNA reads as TGTGCCAGCAGTGACCTCGGGAACTATGGCTACACCTTC.

This clone was seen more than once but under ten times. The CDR3 here is CASSDTAGGPNEQFF. In DNA, the CDR3 is TGTGCCAGCAGTGACACAGCGGGGGGCCCTAATGAGCAGTTCTTC. The rearrangement joins TRBV6-4 to TRBJ2-1, with 9 positions matching TRBD2. Losses at the gene ends were 2 bases for V and 7 bases for J; bases not matched to a gene: 6. Germline CDR1 is MRHNA and CDR2 is SNTAGT. This CDR3 has 15 amino acids.

V and J are TRBV5-6 and TRBJ2-1; 9 nucleotides agree with TRBD2. CDR3 length equals 16 residues. Germline V gene data show CDR1 as SGHDT and CDR2 as YYEEEE. Germline trimming cut 0 bases from V and 1 base from J; bases unmatched to any gene: 2. CDR3 loop: CASSLVLAGSYNEQFF. The CDR3 region has the DNA TGTGCCAGCAGCTTGGTCCTAGCGGGGTCCTACAATGAGCAGTTCTTC.

The V gene is TRBV29-1, the J gene TRBJ2-5; no reliable D call. The germline CDR1 and CDR2 sequences are SQVTM and ANQGSEA. Trimming left V 0 bases short and J 0 bases short, with 11 bases between. The CDR3 is 15 residues long. The chain's CDR3 is CSVEDWASNQETQYF. CDR3 nucleotides: TGCAGCGTTGAAGATTGGGCGTCGAACCAAGAGACCCAGTACTTC.

The table lists this clone with a count of one. The J gene is TRBJ1-2, the V gene TRBV6-1; D not certain. This CDR3 has 13 residues. Trimming cost V 2 bases and J 1 base, with 5 bases left between them. Looked up from germline, CDR1 is MNHNS and CDR2 is SASEGT. The CDR3 region has the DNA TGTGCCAGCAGTGAACAGAATAACTATGGCTACACCTTC. Residues: CASSEQNNYGYTF.

V and J are TRBV6-1 and TRBJ1-4; 8 positions agree with TRBD1. The CDR3 has 14 amino acids. With V trimmed by 3 bases and J by 9 bases, 6 bases remained unmatched. The V gene's germline CDR1 is MNHNS and CDR2 SASEGT. The chain's CDR3 is CASSDDRGQKKLFF. The CDR3 DNA sequence: TGTGCCAGCAGTGATGACAGGGGCCAGAAAAAACTGTTTTTT.

V is TRBV24-1 and J is TRBJ2-3; 16 bases agree with TRBD2. Germline V lookup: CDR1 KGHDR, CDR2 SFDVKD. V gave up 9 bases and J gave up 1 base; unmatched junction bases: 9. CDR3 length: 18 amino acids. The CDR3 bases are TGTGCCACCTCCGGGACTAGCGGGGGGGCTTGGGGCACAGATACGCAGTATTTT. This gives the protein CATSGTSGGAWGTDTQYF.

This chain uses TRBV7-8 with TRBJ2-3; D perhaps matches TRBD2 (6 bases). CDR3 length equals 15 residues. V was clipped by 5 bases and J by 4 bases, with 16 bases between them. Germline CDR1 reads SGHVS; CDR2 reads FQNEAQ. The DNA for the CDR3 is TGTGCCAGCAGCCCCTGGGAGGTTCGGGCAGATACGCAGTATTTT. Protein: CASSPWEVRADTQYF.

The gene calls are TRBV18 and TRBJ1-6; D gene ambiguous. The V end was cut by 6 bases, the J end by 9 bases, with 15 bases between. The CDR3 consists of 14 residues. Germline CDR1 reads KGHSH; CDR2 reads LQKENI. CDR3 DNA: TGTGCCAGCTCTCCCGCGGAGGGCGGTTCACCCCTCCACTTT. It is translated as CASSPAEGGSPLHF.

Only one count was recorded for this clone. The chain carries TRBV28 and TRBJ2-1; weak D call: TRBD1 (6 bases). The length of the CDR3 is 15 residues. Trimming took 2 bases from V and 4 from J, leaving 12 bases between them. Germline V CDR1 and CDR2: MDHEN, SYDVKM. CDR3 residues: CASSLGTHSYNEQFF. Here the CDR3 DNA reads TGTGCCAGCAGTTTAGGGACACATAGTTACAATGAGCAGTTCTTC.

In this sample, this clone turned up once. The rearrangement uses TRBV7-2 and TRBJ2-3; 13 bases are shared with TRBD2. V lost 4 bases, J lost 4 bases, and 5 bases stayed unmatched. The CDR3 runs to 16 residues. CDR1 SGHTA and CDR2 FQGNSA come from the germline V gene. DNA for the CDR3: TGTGCCAGCAGCTCAGGGACTAGCGGGGTGGCAGATACGCAGTATTTT. Its protein product is CASSSGTSGVADTQYF.

This clone was seen a handful of times. J is TRBJ1-6 and V is TRBV7-8; D gene unclear. This CDR3 comprises 16 residues. V was shortened by 1 base and J by 6 bases, with 13 bases between the two germline ends. Germline CDR1 and CDR2: SGHVS and FQNEAQ. In DNA, the CDR3 is TGTGCCAGCAGCTTAGTTGCAGGTGGGAGTAATTCACCCCTCCACTTT. Protein product: CASSLVAGGSNSPLHF.

V usage is TRBV3-1 (or the pseudogene TRBV3-2) and J usage is TRBJ1-6; TRBD1 agrees at 10 bases. Trimming cost V 4 bases and J 4 bases; bases outside gene matches: 7. This CDR3 has 17 amino acids. The V gene's germline CDR1 is LGHDT and CDR2 YNNKEL (reference sequence). The CDR3 protein is CASSPDRGNYYNSPLHF. The CDR3, as DNA: TGTGCCAGCAGCCCGGACAGGGGGAATTATTATAATTCACCCCTCCACTTT.

The chain recombines TRBV6-6 with TRBJ1-3; no firm D call. The CDR3 is 12 residues long. Between the trimmed V and J ends, which lost 4 bases and 5 bases, there was a span of 6 bases. The germline V gene encodes CDR1 MNHNY and CDR2 SVGAGI (reference sequence). The CDR3 DNA reads as TGTGCCAGCAGTTTCCAGAGAAACACCATATATTTT. Residues: CASSFQRNTIYF.

The chain recombines TRBV18 with TRBJ2-7; unclear D gene. V lost 3 bases, J lost 2 bases, and 14 bases lay in between. Germline V gives CDR1 KGHSH, CDR2 LQKENI. The CDR3 has 15 residues. The CDR3 region is CASSPSLGRTYEQYF. CDR3 coding DNA: TGTGCCAGCTCACCGAGTTTAGGCAGGACCTACGAGCAGTACTTC.

The chain recombines TRBV2 with TRBJ1-4; TRBD1 matches at 7 bases. This CDR3 is 14 amino acids long. CDR1 and CDR2 from the germline V gene are SNHLY and FYNNEI. Trimming cost V 7 bases and J 8 bases; bases outside gene matches: 10. The CDR3: CASNTGVGFEKLFF. CDR3 DNA sequence: TGTGCCAGCAATACAGGGGTGGGATTCGAAAAACTGTTTTTT.

The V call is TRBV18, the J call TRBJ1-2; D is perhaps TRBD1 (5 bases). In germline, CDR1 is KGHSH, CDR2 LQKENI. The V and J ends lost 4 bases and 5 bases respectively, with 14 bases between them. This CDR3 has 14 residues. CDR3 sequence (DNA): TGTGCCAGCTCACAGGATTCGGGGGAATATGGCTACACCTTC. Translation gives CASSQDSGEYGYTF.

This clone was picked up a small number of times. V is TRBV11-2 and J is TRBJ2-2; tentatively, D is TRBD2 (7 bases). The germline V gene has CDR1 SGHAT and CDR2 FQNNGV. This CDR3 region has 17 residues. The V end lost 6 bases, the J end lost 1 base, and 18 bases lay between the germline ends. The CDR3: CASSSRRGRRNTGELFF. The CDR3, as DNA: TGTGCCAGCAGTTCTCGGCGGGGGCGCCGGAACACCGGGGAGCTGTTTTTT.

CDR3 protein: CASSSGTGPNTGELFF. As DNA, the CDR3 is TGTGCCAGCAGCTCTGGGACAGGCCCGAACACCGGGGAGCTGTTTTTT. The chain has TRBV7-9 and TRBJ2-2, with TRBD1 identical over 8 bases. From germline, CDR1 is SEHNR and CDR2 FQNEAQ (reference sequence). The CDR3 is 16 amino acids. Germline trimming cut 4 bases from V and 0 bases from J; bases unmatched to any gene: 4.